This TCR beta chain was obtained from a study of Ad26.COV2.S vaccination and SARS-CoV-2 variants. A note on this clone: Its antigen is still unknown.

The table came from immunoSEQ multiplex PCR; TCRdb's copy has only in-frame clones and leaves some out. The table records around 370,000 clones, 92% of them present only once. The CDR3 is made up of 15 amino acids. Germline V gene data show CDR1 as SNHLY and CDR2 as FYNNEI. Trimming took 2 bases from V and 5 from J; bases not matched to a gene: 6. Overall study findings and caveats: The TCR breadth and depth analyses may have produced an underestimate of total T cell responses. Considerable breadth of spike-specific CD8+ and CD4+ T cell responses has reportedly been documented following vaccination. Measurement of non-spike TCR breadth gave similar results in vaccine and placebo recipients.

The sequence was collected from a human donor who had recovered from COVID-19. The rearrangement uses TRBV2 and TRBJ2-5, with 9 nucleotides matching TRBD1. The material sequenced was peripheral blood, taken after recovery from COVID-19. Here the CDR3 reads CASSEPGQGLETQYF. Here the CDR3 DNA reads TGTGCCAGCAGTGAACCGGGACAGGGTCTTGAGACCCAGTACTTC.